Sequencing of this T cell receptor beta chain was carried out in a study of cytomegalovirus exposure and HLA in healthy donors. The study ran its PCR with 60 Vbeta and 13 Jbeta primers. Profiling relied on immunoSEQ multiplex PCR, and the TCRdb table lists in-frame clones only, not all of them. Here the sample spans around 110,000 clones, 66% being singletons. With 0 bases removed from V and 6 bases from J, the gap between germline ends came to 13 bases. The V gene's germline CDR1 is SGHRS and CDR2 YFSETQ. The CDR3 has 14 residues. The sequence was obtained from a man in his late teens or twenties in good health and CMV-seronegative. The chain is built from TRBV5-1 and TRBJ2-7, with D tentatively TRBD2 (6 bases). Sequencing was done on a sample of PBMCs. The chain's CDR3 is CASSLAGGYSEQYF. CDR3 coding DNA: TGCGCCAGCAGCTTGGCCGGGGGTTATTCCGAGCAGTACTTC.